One sample yielded the 28 T cell receptor beta chains listed below, sequenced in a study of beta chain features in type 1 diabetes. The authors reverse transcribed all of the isolated RNA, so sequencing captured expressed TCRB transcripts. Profiled with immunoSEQ multiplex PCR; TCRdb holds only in-frame clones, not every one. The table lists about 150,000 clones, 10% of them singletons, with less than 0.5% in the top ten. Whole-study findings and limits: TCRB CDR3s from Type 1 diabetes patients were moderately but significantly shorter in all four CD4+ subsets.

These receptors have no identified antigens. Sequencing input: central memory CD4+ T cells from blood. The source is a man aged 25-45 years with type 1 diabetes.

This chain joins TRBV4-3 and TRBJ1-5; 10 bases line up with TRBD1. This CDR3 contains 15 residues. V lost 2 bases to trimming and J lost 5 bases; unmatched junction nucleotides: 3. The germline CDR1 and CDR2 sequences are LGHNA and YSLEER. The CDR3 loop reads CASSQSTGGYQPQHF. The DNA of the CDR3 is TGCGCCAGCAGCCAATCGACAGGGGGCTATCAGCCCCAGCATTTT.

V is TRBV18 and J is TRBJ2-2, with 10 bases identical to TRBD1. The CDR3 has 15 residues. Germline V gives CDR1 KGHSH, CDR2 LQKENI. J gave up 8 bases and V 0 bases, and 3 bases lay outside the gene matches. The CDR3 reads CASSPPGQGTGELFF. CDR3 DNA sequence: TGTGCCAGCTCACCACCGGGACAGGGGACTGGGGAGCTGTTTTTT. Full variable domain (outside the CDR3, taken from reference TRBV18 and TRBJ2-2): NAGVMQNPRHLVRRRGQEARLRCSPMKGHSHVYWYRQLPEEGLKFMVYLQKENIIDESGMPKERFSAEFPKEGPSILRIQQVVRGDSAAYFCASSPPGQGTGELFFGEGSRLTVL.

This clone was observed a few times. The chain has TRBV5-6 and TRBJ1-2; 7 nucleotides agree with TRBD1. Germline lookup yields CDR1 SGHDT and CDR2 YYEEEE. V trimming: 3 bases; J trimming: 8 bases; junction bases outside the gene matches: 7. The length of the CDR3 is 13 residues. CDR3 DNA: TGTGCCAGCAGCTCGACAGGGATAGGGGGCTACACCTTC. It yields the protein CASSSTGIGGYTF.

The chain employs TRBV18 and TRBJ2-3; 8 positions agree with TRBD2. The CDR3 covers 15 residues. The junction had 8 bases not matched to a gene; V was cut back by 3 bases and J by 6 bases. Germline V gene lookup returns CDR1 KGHSH and CDR2 LQKENI. CDR3 DNA sequence: TGTGCCAGCTCACCTGAGTCACTAGCGGTGGATACGCAGTATTTT. It encodes CASSPESLAVDTQYF.

This clone was counted between two and nine times. The chain uses TRBV15 and TRBJ2-1, with 7 nucleotides matching TRBD2. Germline trimming cut 1 base from V and 12 bases from J; bases unmatched to any gene: 9. From germline, CDR1 is LNHNV and CDR2 YYDKDF (reference sequence). This CDR3 spans 14 amino acids. The CDR3 DNA sequence: TGTGCCACCAGCAGAGGCGGGACTATTATGGGGCAGTTCTTC. Amino acids: CATSRGGTIMGQFF.

This clone was picked up a small number of times. The V gene is TRBV5-1, the J gene TRBJ1-1; D ambiguous. Germline CDR1 SGHRS, CDR2 YFSETQ. V was cut by 4 bases and J by 5 bases, with 15 bases left in between. The CDR3 runs to 14 residues. As DNA, the CDR3 is TGCGCCAGCAGCCCGGCGGCTCAGAGGACTGAAGCTTTCTTT. Translated: CASSPAAQRTEAFF. Supplemented by reference TRBV5-1 and TRBJ1-1, the full variable domain reads KAGVTQTPRYLIKTRGQQVTLSCSPISGHRSVSWYQQTPGQGLQFLFEYFSETQRNKGNFPGRFSGRQFSNSRSEMNVSTLELGDSALYLCASSPAAQRTEAFFGQGTRLTVV.

The V and J genes are TRBV28 and TRBJ1-5; tentatively, D is TRBD1 (5 bases). CDR3 size: 11 residues. V was cut by 7 bases and J by 8 bases, with 9 bases left in between. Per the germline V gene, CDR1 is MDHEN and CDR2 is SYDVKM. CDR3 nucleotides: TGTGCCAGCACGGGGGGTGAGCCCCAGCATTTT. Amino acids: CASTGGEPQHF. The full variable domain, with the rest looked up from reference TRBV28 and TRBJ1-5, is DVKVTQSSRYLVKRTGEKVFLECVQDMDHENMFWYRQDPGLGLRLIYFSYDVKMKEKGDIPEGYSVSREKKERFSLILESASTNQTSMYLCASTGGEPQHFGDGTRLSIL.

This clone was found a few times. This sequence joins TRBV19 and TRBJ1-2; D perhaps matches TRBD1 (6 bases). This CDR3 comprises 12 residues. Trimming removed 7 bases from V and 8 bases from J, with 14 bases in between. From germline, CDR1 is LNHDA and CDR2 SQIVND (reference sequence). The CDR3 DNA sequence: TGTGCCAGTAACCAGGACAGCCGGGGCTACACCTTC. Its translation is CASNQDSRGYTF. Using reference TRBV19 and TRBJ1-2 for the parts outside the CDR3, the full variable domain is DGGITQSPKYLFRKEGQNVTLSCEQNLNHDAMYWYRQDPGQGLRLIYYSQIVNDFQKGDIAEGYSVSREKKESFPLTVTSAQKNPTAFYLCASNQDSRGYTFGSGTRLTVV.

This clone occurred a few times. The J gene is TRBJ1-1, the V gene TRBV6-5; D gene uncertain. This CDR3 contains 11 residues. The germline V gene encodes CDR1 MNHEY and CDR2 SVGAGI. The V end was cut by 8 bases, the J end by 0 bases, with 4 bases between. The CDR3 DNA sequence: TGTGCCAGCCTTATGAACACTGAAGCTTTCTTT. This codes for CASLMNTEAFF.

The chain employs TRBV28 and TRBJ1-1, with D hard to call. The V gene's germline CDR1 is MDHEN and CDR2 SYDVKM. The CDR3 has 13 residues. The V end was cut by 2 bases, the J end by 2 bases, with 6 bases between. This chain's CDR3 is CASSLGLNTEAFF. The CDR3 nucleotides are TGTGCCAGCAGTTTAGGCCTCAACACTGAAGCTTTCTTT.

This clone has just a few counts. V gene TRBV5-1 combines with J gene TRBJ2-5; tentative D call: TRBD2 (6 bases). V lost 2 bases and J lost 5, with 13 bases in between. There are 14 residues in the CDR3. Germline assignment: CDR1 SGHRS and CDR2 YFSETQ. CDR3 nucleotide sequence: TGCGCCAGCAGCTTTACGGGAGATAAGGAGACCCAGTACTTC. This encodes CASSFTGDKETQYF.

This rearrangement joins TRBV5-1 to TRBJ2-3, with D uncertain. This CDR3 has 12 residues. The germline gives CDR1 SGHRS, CDR2 YFSETQ. V was clipped by 0 bases and J by 8 bases, with 7 bases between them. Here the CDR3 reads CASSLGPGTQYF. As DNA, the CDR3 is TGCGCCAGCAGCTTGGGACCGGGTACGCAGTATTTT.

The V call is TRBV11-2, the J call TRBJ2-7; D is unresolved. Trimming cost V 0 bases and J 0 bases, with 12 bases left between them. Germline V gene sequence: CDR1 SGHAT, CDR2 FQNNGV. This CDR3 is 16 amino acids long. Here the CDR3 DNA reads TGTGCCAGCAGCTTAGATCCAGTGACAAACTCCTACGAGCAGTACTTC. Protein sequence: CASSLDPVTNSYEQYF.

J is TRBJ2-3 and V is TRBV4-3; TRBD2 might be the D (5 bases). In germline, CDR1 is LGHNA, CDR2 YSLEER. The CDR3 covers 13 residues. The germline V and J ends were trimmed by 0 bases and 6 bases, with 7 bases remaining between them. CDR3 region: CASSQEGSDTQYF. As DNA, the CDR3 is TGCGCCAGCAGCCAAGAGGGGAGCGATACGCAGTATTTT.

The rearrangement joins TRBV29-1 to TRBJ2-1; 8 bases map to TRBD2. Trimming cost V 8 bases and J 5 bases; bases outside gene matches: 8. From germline, CDR1 is SQVTM and CDR2 ANQGSEA. There are 13 residues in the CDR3. CDR3: CSLGTRVNNEQFF. CDR3 DNA sequence: TGCAGCCTCGGGACTAGGGTTAACAATGAGCAGTTCTTC.

This chain connects TRBV7-2 to TRBJ2-2; 15 bases are shared with TRBD2. The CDR3 has 17 residues. Germline CDR1 and CDR2: SGHTA and FQGNSA. V was pared by 6 bases and J by 5 bases, with 7 bases of the junction left unmatched. CDR3 in DNA: TGTGCCAGCAGACCGGGACTAGCGGGAGGAGGAACCGGGGAGCTGTTTTTT. This encodes CASRPGLAGGGTGELFF. Combining the CDR3 with reference TRBV7-2 and TRBJ2-2 gives the whole variable domain GAGVSQSPSNKVTEKGKDVELRCDPISGHTALYWYRQSLGQGLEFLIYFQGNSAPDKSGLPSDRFSAERTGGSVSTLTIQRTQQEDSAVYLCASRPGLAGGGTGELFFGEGSRLTVL.

The sample holds many counts of this clone. This rearrangement joins TRBV5-1 to TRBJ2-3; TRBD2 might be the D (6 bases). The germline CDR1 and CDR2 sequences are SGHRS and YFSETQ. CDR3 length: 15 residues. V was shortened by 1 base and J by 4 bases, with 13 bases between the two germline ends. The CDR3 protein is CASSLTGSGPDTQYF. The CDR3 region has the DNA TGCGCCAGCAGCTTGACCGGGAGTGGCCCAGATACGCAGTATTTT. Drawing the rest from reference TRBV5-1 and TRBJ2-3, the complete variable domain is KAGVTQTPRYLIKTRGQQVTLSCSPISGHRSVSWYQQTPGQGLQFLFEYFSETQRNKGNFPGRFSGRQFSNSRSEMNVSTLELGDSALYLCASSLTGSGPDTQYFGPGTRLTVL.

The CDR3 coding sequence is TGTGCCAGCAGCTCAGGGGTGTTCACAGATACGCAGTATTTT. This encodes CASSSGVFTDTQYF. The rearrangement links TRBV7-2 to TRBJ2-3; D may be TRBD1 (6 bases). The CDR3 contains 14 residues. Germline V gives CDR1 SGHTA, CDR2 FQGNSA. Trimming shortened V by 4 bases and J by 2 bases, and 10 bases separated the two germline ends.

The V and J genes are TRBV4-2 and TRBJ1-1; D is possibly TRBD1 (6 bases). The V and J ends lost 1 base and 7 bases respectively, with 10 bases between them. Germline V gene sequence: CDR1 LGHNA, CDR2 YNFKEQ. This CDR3 has 13 amino acids. The chain's CDR3 is CASSQATGIEAFF. CDR3 coding DNA: TGTGCCAGCAGCCAAGCGACAGGAATTGAAGCTTTCTTT.

This clone was counted between two and nine times. The chain has TRBV13 and TRBJ2-1, with D possibly being TRBD2 (5 bases). CDR3 size: 16 residues. The V end was cut by 1 base, the J end by 1 base, with 11 bases between. CDR1 PRHDT and CDR2 FYEKMQ come from the germline V gene (reference sequence). CDR3 DNA sequence: TGTGCCAGCAGCTTAGAAGCGGCCCCTTCCTACAATGAGCAGTTCTTC. Amino acid sequence: CASSLEAAPSYNEQFF. The variable domain in full, completed from reference TRBV13 and TRBJ2-1, reads AAGVIQSPRHLIKEKRETATLKCYPIPRHDTVYWYQQGPGQDPQFLISFYEKMQSDKGSIPDRFSAQQFSDYHSELNMSSLELGDSALYFCASSLEAAPSYNEQFFGPGTRLTVL.

This rearrangement joins TRBV28 to TRBJ2-1; TRBD2 matches 7 bases. Germline CDR1 reads MDHEN; CDR2 reads SYDVKM. The CDR3 has 14 residues. J lost 4 bases, V lost 8 bases, and 8 bases had no gene match. The CDR3 DNA sequence: TGTGCCAGCCTGGCTAGCGGAAAGTACAATGAGCAGTTCTTC. Residues: CASLASGKYNEQFF. The full variable domain, its missing parts supplied by reference TRBV28 and TRBJ2-1, is DVKVTQSSRYLVKRTGEKVFLECVQDMDHENMFWYRQDPGLGLRLIYFSYDVKMKEKGDIPEGYSVSREKKERFSLILESASTNQTSMYLCASLASGKYNEQFFGPGTRLTVL.

In its sample, this clone was seen a few times. The V and J genes are TRBV4-2 and TRBJ1-2; no definite D call. CDR3 length equals 17 residues. Germline lookup yields CDR1 LGHNA and CDR2 YNFKEQ. V was clipped by 4 bases and J by 0 bases, with 18 bases between them. CDR3 in DNA: TGTGCCAGCAGCCGTACCCGAGGAGACGGATCTAACTATGGCTACACCTTC. It specifies CASSRTRGDGSNYGYTF.

This clone was seen only a few times. The chain uses TRBV6-6 and TRBJ2-7; D may be TRBD1 (5 bases). The germline V gene encodes CDR1 MNHNY and CDR2 SVGAGI (reference sequence). The V and J ends lost 4 bases and 2 bases respectively, with 18 bases between them. The CDR3 is 16 residues long. This chain's CDR3 is CASSSPTAKGAYEQYF. The CDR3 DNA is TGTGCCAGCAGTTCGCCGACGGCGAAAGGGGCCTACGAGCAGTACTTC.

The chain combines TRBV10-3 with TRBJ2-7, with 7 nucleotides matching TRBD2. This CDR3 has 11 amino acids. V was clipped by 6 bases and J by 6 bases; unmatched bases: 2. Germline CDR1 and CDR2: ENHRY and SYGVKD. The CDR3 DNA follows: TGTGCCATCAGAAGCGGGACCGAGCAGTACTTC. Its translation is CAIRSGTEQYF.

This chain links TRBV7-2 with TRBJ1-5; D is possibly TRBD1 (5 bases). The V end was cut by 0 bases, the J end by 12 bases, with 18 bases between. The V gene's germline CDR1 is SGHTA and CDR2 FQGNSA. This CDR3 has 15 residues. CDR3 loop: CASSLAGQGQSVQHF. In nucleotides, the CDR3 is TGTGCCAGCAGCTTAGCGGGGCAGGGTCAGTCCGTCCAGCATTTT.

The V and J genes are TRBV7-2 and TRBJ2-1; 7 bases map to TRBD1. This CDR3 has 16 amino acids. V shed 0 bases and J 2 bases; nucleotides not matched to a gene: 4. Germline V gene lookup returns CDR1 SGHTA and CDR2 FQGNSA. The CDR3 region is CASSLARDSTYNEQFF. CDR3 sequence (DNA): TGTGCCAGCAGCTTAGCCAGGGACAGTACCTACAATGAGCAGTTCTTC.

This clone has a handful of counts. The V call is TRBV5-6, the J call TRBJ2-2; 7 nucleotides line up with TRBD1. Germline-derived CDR1 and CDR2 are SGHDT and YYEEEE. Trimming at V came to 4 bases and at J to 5 bases, leaving 2 bases not matched to a gene. The CDR3 spans 13 residues. The CDR3 sequence is CASSVQGTGELFF. DNA of the CDR3: TGTGCCAGCAGCGTACAGGGGACCGGGGAGCTGTTTTTT.

The chain recombines TRBV2 with TRBJ2-7; 14 bases are shared with TRBD2. This CDR3 contains 16 residues. The J segment lost 5 bases and the V segment lost 6 bases, leaving 9 bases of the junction unmatched. Germline V gives CDR1 SNHLY, CDR2 FYNNEI. The DNA of the CDR3 is TGTGCCAGCAGCGCGGGGACTAGCGGGAGTATCCACGAGCAGTACTTC. This sequence encodes CASSAGTSGSIHEQYF. The variable domain in full, with the rest retrieved from reference TRBV2 and TRBJ2-7, is EPEVTQTPSHQVTQMGQEVILRCVPISNHLYFYWYRQILGQKVEFLVSFYNNEISEKSEIFDDQFSVERPDGSNFTLKIRSTKLEDSAMYFCASSAGTSGSIHEQYFGPGTRLTVT.